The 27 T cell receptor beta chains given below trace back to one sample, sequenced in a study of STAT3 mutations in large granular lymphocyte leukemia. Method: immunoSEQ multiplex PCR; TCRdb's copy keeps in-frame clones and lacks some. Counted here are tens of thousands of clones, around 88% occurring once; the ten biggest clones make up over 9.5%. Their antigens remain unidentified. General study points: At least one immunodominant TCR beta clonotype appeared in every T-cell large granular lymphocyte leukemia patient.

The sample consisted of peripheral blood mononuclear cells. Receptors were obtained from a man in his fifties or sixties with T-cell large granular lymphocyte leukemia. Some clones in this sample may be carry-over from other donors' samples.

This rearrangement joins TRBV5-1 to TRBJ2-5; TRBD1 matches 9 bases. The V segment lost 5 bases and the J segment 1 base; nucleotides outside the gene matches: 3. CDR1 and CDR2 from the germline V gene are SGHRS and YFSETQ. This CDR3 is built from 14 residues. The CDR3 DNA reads TGCGCCAGCAGGTCACAGGGGGCCCAAGAGACCCAGTACTTC. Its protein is CASRSQGAQETQYF.

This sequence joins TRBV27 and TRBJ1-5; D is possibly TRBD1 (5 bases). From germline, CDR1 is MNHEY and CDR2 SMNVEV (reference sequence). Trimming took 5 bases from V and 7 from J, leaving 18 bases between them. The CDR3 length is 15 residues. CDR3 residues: CASSPAGGWVQPQHF. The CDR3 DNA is TGTGCCAGCAGTCCGGCGGGGGGGTGGGTCCAGCCCCAGCATTTT.

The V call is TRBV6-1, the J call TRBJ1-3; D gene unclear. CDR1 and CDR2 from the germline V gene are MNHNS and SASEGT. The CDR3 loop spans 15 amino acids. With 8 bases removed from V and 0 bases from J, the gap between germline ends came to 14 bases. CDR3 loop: CASGDRAGSGNTIYF. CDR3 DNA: TGTGCCAGCGGGGATAGAGCCGGCTCTGGAAACACCATATATTTT.

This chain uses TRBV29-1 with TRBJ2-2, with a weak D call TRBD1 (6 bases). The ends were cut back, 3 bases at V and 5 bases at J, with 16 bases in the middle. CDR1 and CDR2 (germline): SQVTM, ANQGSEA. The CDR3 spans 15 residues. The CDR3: CSVDPGRGRTGELFF. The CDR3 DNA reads TGCAGCGTTGATCCGGGCAGGGGAAGAACCGGGGAGCTGTTTTTT.

This chain's CDR3 is CASSLPQASNTEAFF. The CDR3 region has the DNA TGTGCCAGCAGTCTCCCCCAGGCGTCGAACACTGAAGCTTTCTTT. This chain connects TRBV28 to TRBJ1-1; D remains unclear. The CDR3 spans 15 residues. Germline lookup yields CDR1 MDHEN and CDR2 SYDVKM. Trimming pared 5 bases from V and 1 base from J, leaving 14 bases between.

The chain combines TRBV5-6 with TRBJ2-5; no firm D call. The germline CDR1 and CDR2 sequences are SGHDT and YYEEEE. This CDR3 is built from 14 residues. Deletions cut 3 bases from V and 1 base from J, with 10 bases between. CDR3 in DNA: TGTGCCAGCAGCTGGGCGACACGCCAAGAGACCCAGTACTTC. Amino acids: CASSWATRQETQYF.

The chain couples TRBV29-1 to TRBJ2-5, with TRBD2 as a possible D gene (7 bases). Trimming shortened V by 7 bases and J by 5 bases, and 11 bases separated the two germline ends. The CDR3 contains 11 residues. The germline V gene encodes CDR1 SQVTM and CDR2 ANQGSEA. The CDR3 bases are TGCAGCGGGGAGGGGGGGGAGACCCAGTACTTC. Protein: CSGEGGETQYF. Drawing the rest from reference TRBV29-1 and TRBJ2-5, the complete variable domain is SAVISQKPSRDICQRGTSLTIQCQVDSQVTMMFWYRQQPGQSLTLIATANQGSEATYESGFVIDKFPISRPNLTFSTLTVSNMSPEDSSIYLCSGEGGETQYFGPGTRLLVL.

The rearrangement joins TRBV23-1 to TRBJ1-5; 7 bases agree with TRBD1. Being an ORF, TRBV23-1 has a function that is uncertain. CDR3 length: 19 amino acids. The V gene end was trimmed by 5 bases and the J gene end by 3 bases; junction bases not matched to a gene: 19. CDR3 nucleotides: TGCGCCAGCAGTTATTTTTCCCGGGACCGGGACAGCAACAATCAGCCCCAGCATTTT. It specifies CASSYFSRDRDSNNQPQHF.

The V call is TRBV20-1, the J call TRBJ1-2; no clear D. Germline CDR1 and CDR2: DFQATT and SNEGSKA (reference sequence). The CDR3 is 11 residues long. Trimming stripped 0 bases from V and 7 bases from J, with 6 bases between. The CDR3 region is CSARDLSGYTF. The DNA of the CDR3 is TGCAGTGCTAGAGATCTATCTGGCTACACCTTC.

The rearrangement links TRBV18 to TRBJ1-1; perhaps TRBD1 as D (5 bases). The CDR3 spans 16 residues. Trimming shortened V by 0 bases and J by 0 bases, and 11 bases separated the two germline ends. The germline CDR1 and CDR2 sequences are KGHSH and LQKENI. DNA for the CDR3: TGTGCCAGCTCACCACCGGGGGGGAGGGTGAACACTGAAGCTTTCTTT. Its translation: CASSPPGGRVNTEAFF.

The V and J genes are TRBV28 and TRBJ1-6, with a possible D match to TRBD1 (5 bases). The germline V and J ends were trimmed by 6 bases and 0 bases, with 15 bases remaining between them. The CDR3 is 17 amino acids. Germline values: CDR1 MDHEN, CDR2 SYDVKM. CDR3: CASRFLGTFSYNSPLHF. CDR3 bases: TGTGCCAGCAGGTTCCTCGGGACCTTCTCCTATAATTCACCCCTCCACTTT.

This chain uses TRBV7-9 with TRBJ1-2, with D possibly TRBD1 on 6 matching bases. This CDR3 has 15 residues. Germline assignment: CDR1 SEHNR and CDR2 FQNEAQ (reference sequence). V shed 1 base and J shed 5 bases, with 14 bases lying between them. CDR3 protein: CASSLDLDRSYGYTF. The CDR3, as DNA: TGTGCCAGCAGCTTAGATTTAGACAGGAGTTATGGCTACACCTTC.

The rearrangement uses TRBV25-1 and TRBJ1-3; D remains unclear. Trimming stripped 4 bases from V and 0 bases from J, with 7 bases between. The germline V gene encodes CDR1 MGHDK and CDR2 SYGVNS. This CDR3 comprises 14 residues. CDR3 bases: TGTGCCAGCAGTGCGGTCAACTCTGGAAACACCATATATTTT. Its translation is CASSAVNSGNTIYF. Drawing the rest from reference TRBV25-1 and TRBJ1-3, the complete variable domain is EADIYQTPRYLVIGTGKKITLECSQTMGHDKMYWYQQDPGMELHLIHYSYGVNSTEKGDLSSESTVSRIRTEHFPLTLESARPSHTSQYLCASSAVNSGNTIYFGEGSWLTVV.

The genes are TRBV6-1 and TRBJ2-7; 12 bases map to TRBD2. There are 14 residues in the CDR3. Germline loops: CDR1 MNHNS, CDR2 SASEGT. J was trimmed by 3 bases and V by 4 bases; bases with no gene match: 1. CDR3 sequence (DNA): TGTGCCAGCAGTGGGACTAGCGGGATCTACGAGCAGTACTTC. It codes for CASSGTSGIYEQYF.

Here the CDR3 reads CAQHQGANTGELFF. CDR3 coding DNA: TGCGCCCAGCACCAGGGGGCGAACACCGGGGAGCTGTTTTTT. This chain joins TRBV5-1 and TRBJ2-2; 7 positions agree with TRBD1. Germline values: CDR1 SGHRS, CDR2 YFSETQ. V gave up 10 bases and J gave up 0 bases; unmatched junction bases: 6. The CDR3 length is 14 residues.

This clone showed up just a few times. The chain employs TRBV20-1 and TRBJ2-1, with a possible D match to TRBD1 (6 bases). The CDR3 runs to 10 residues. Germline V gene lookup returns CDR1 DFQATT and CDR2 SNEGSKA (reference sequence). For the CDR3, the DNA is TGCAGGTCTGGGGGCGATGAGCAGTTCTTC. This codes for CRSGGDEQFF.

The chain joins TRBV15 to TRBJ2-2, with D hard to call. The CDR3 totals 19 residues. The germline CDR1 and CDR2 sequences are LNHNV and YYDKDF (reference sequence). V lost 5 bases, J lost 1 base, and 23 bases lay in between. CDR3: CATSLERFSRQRNTGELFF. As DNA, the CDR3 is TGTGCCACCAGCTTGGAGAGGTTTTCGCGGCAAAGGAACACCGGGGAGCTGTTTTTT.

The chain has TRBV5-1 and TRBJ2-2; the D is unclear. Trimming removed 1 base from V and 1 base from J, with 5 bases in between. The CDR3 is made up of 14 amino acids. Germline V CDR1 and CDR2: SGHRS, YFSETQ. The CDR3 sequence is CASSLPGNTGELFF. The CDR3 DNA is TGCGCCAGCAGCTTGCCAGGGAACACCGGGGAGCTGTTTTTT.

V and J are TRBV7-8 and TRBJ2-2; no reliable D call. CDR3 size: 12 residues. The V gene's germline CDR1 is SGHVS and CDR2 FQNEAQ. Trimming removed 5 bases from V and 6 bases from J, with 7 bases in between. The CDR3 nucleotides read TGTGCCAGCAGCCCCGACTCCGGGGAGCTGTTTTTT. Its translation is CASSPDSGELFF. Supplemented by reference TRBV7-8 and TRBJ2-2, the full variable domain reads GAGVSQSPRYKVAKRGQDVALRCDPISGHVSLFWYQQALGQGPEFLTYFQNEAQLDKSGLPSDRFFAERPEGSVSTLKIQRTQQEDSAVYLCASSPDSGELFFGEGSRLTVL.

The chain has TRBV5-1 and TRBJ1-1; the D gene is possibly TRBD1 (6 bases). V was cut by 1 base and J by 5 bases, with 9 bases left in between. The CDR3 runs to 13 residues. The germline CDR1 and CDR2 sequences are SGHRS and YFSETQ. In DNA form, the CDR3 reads TGCGCCAGCAGCTTGAATCAGGGGACTGAAGCTTTCTTT. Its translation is CASSLNQGTEAFF.

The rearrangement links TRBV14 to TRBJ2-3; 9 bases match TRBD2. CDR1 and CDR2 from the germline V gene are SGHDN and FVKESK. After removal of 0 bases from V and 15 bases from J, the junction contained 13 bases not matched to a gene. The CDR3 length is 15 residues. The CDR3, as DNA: TGTGCCAGCAGCCAAGATCTGGCTAGCGGGACCCCTCCATATTTT. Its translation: CASSQDLASGTPPYF.

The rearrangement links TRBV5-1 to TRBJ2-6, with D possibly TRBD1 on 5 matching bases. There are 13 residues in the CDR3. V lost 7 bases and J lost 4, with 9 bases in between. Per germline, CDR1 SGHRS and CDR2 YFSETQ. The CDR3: CASGARGANVLTF. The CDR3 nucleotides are TGCGCCAGCGGGGCAAGAGGGGCCAACGTCCTGACTTTC.

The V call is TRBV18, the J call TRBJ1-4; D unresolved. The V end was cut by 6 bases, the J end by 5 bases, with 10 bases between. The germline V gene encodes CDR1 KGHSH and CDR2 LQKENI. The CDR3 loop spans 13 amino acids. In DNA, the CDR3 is TGTGCCAGCTCCCCGGGGTGGAATGAAAAACTGTTTTTT. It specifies CASSPGWNEKLFF.

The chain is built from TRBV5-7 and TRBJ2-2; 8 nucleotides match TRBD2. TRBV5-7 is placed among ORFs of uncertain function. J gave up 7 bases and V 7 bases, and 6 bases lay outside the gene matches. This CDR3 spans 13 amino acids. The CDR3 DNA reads TGTGCCAGCGGAGAAGCGGGAGTCGGGGAGCTGTTTTTT. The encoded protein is CASGEAGVGELFF.

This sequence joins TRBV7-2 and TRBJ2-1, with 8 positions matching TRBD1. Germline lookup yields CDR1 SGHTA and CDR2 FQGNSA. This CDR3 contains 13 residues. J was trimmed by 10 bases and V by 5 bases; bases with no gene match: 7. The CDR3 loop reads CASSAGRDREQFF. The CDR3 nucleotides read TGTGCCAGCAGCGCCGGTCGGGACAGGGAGCAGTTCTTC.

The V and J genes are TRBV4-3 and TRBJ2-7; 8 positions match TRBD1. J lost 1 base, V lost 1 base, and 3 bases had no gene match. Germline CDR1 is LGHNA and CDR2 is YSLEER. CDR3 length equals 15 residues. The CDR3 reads CASSQGQGLSYEQYF. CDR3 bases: TGCGCCAGCAGCCAAGGACAGGGGCTGTCCTACGAGCAGTACTTC.

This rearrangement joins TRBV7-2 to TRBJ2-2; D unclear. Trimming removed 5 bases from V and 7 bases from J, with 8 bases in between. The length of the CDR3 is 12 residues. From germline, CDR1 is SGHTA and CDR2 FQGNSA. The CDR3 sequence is CASSLEVGELFF. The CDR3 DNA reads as TGTGCCAGCAGCCTAGAGGTCGGGGAGCTGTTTTTT.